This TCR beta chain came from a study of identical twins. At least ten counts were recorded for this clonotype. Its antigen is not identified. General study findings and limits: Beta out-of-frame sequences showed weaker excess twin sharing. Possibly, invariant MAIT and iNKT cells partly confounded zero-insertion analyses. With abundant cord blood beta clonotypes, insertions were fewer; memory repertoires showed no such pattern.

MiXCR was run by TCRdb on the 5' RACE reads, yielding one entry per CDR3 protein. The data contain 250,000 or so distinct CDR3 sequences, 7% of them singletons. The CDR3 extends over 14 amino acids. V shed 3 bases and J 4 bases; nucleotides not matched to a gene: 4. The data were also submitted as part of a second study, on yellow fever vaccine responses in identical twins.

The chain couples TRBV12-3 or TRBV12-4 to TRBJ2-7; 9 bases agree with TRBD2. This sequence was found in a woman between 18 and 30 years old in good health. Sequencing input: memory (CD45RO+) T cells sorted from blood. The CDR3 DNA reads TGTGCCAGCAGTTTTAGCGGGAGTAAGTACGAGCAGTACTTC. Its protein product is CASSFSGSKYEQYF.